This T cell receptor beta chain stems from a study of blood T cell repertoires in COVID-19. Study summary: Sample material is recorded as cDNA or gDNA derived from T cells, B-cell-depleted T cells, or PBMCs.

The CDR3 contains 16 residues. The V end lost 6 bases, the J end lost 2 bases, and 17 bases lay between the germline ends. Germline CDR1 LGHNT, CDR2 FRNRAP. Profiled with immunoSEQ multiplex PCR; TCRdb holds only in-frame clones, not every one. The sample includes 200,000 or so clones, roughly 85% of them seen just once. The genes are TRBV12-5 and TRBJ1-5, with TRBD1 as a possible D gene (5 bases). Material for sequencing was PBMCs or T cells enriched from blood (not recorded which). The receptor was derived from a woman in her thirties or forties with acute COVID-19. This CDR3 reads CASGLASRGGNQPQHF. DNA of the CDR3: TGTGCTAGTGGACTTGCCTCAAGGGGTGGCAATCAGCCCCAGCATTTT.